These 17 T cell receptor beta chains originate from one sample sequenced in a study of identical twins. TCRdb independently ran MiXCR on the 5' RACE reads; one entry per CDR3 protein. Here the sample spans 690,000 or so distinct CDR3 sequences, over 8.5% being singletons. Separately, the same data were catalogued under a study of yellow fever vaccine responses in identical twins.

The sequenced sample was PBMCs. All receptors derive from a woman younger than 35 in good health.

The CDR3 loop reads CASSLRQGANNEQFF. In DNA, the CDR3 is TGTGCCAGCAGCTTAAGGCAGGGGGCTAACAATGAGCAGTTCTTC. V usage is TRBV7-3 and J usage is TRBJ2-1, with 8 bases aligning to TRBD1. Trimming removed 1 base from V and 5 bases from J; junction bases left unmatched: 4. Germline lookup yields CDR1 SGHTA and CDR2 FQGTGA. The CDR3 consists of 15 residues.

In its sample, this clonotype was seen a few times. This chain links TRBV7-2 with TRBJ2-1, with D perhaps matching TRBD2 (6 bases). This CDR3 is 15 amino acids long. V lost 5 bases and J lost 2, with 13 bases in between. Germline V gene data show CDR1 as SGHTA and CDR2 as FQGNSA. Here the CDR3 reads CASSPPSEPYNEQFF. For the CDR3, the DNA is TGTGCCAGCAGCCCACCTAGCGAGCCCTACAATGAGCAGTTCTTC.

The CDR3 DNA follows: TGCAGTGCTGCCGATCGCTCCTACGAGCAGTACTTC. Protein: CSAADRSYEQYF. This chain connects TRBV20-1 to TRBJ2-7; no firm D call. The V gene lost 5 bases and the J gene lost 0 bases, with 8 bases spanning the gap. Germline V gene lookup returns CDR1 DFQATT and CDR2 SNEGSKA (reference sequence). This CDR3 has 12 residues.

V and J are TRBV20-1 and TRBJ2-3; maybe TRBD2 (6 bases). V shed 3 bases and J shed 1 base, with 11 bases lying between them. The CDR3 covers 14 residues. The germline CDR1 and CDR2 sequences are DFQATT and SNEGSKA (reference sequence). CDR3 protein: CSASPLARTDTQYF. Written as DNA, the CDR3 is TGCAGTGCTAGTCCCCTAGCGCGCACAGATACGCAGTATTTT.

This clonotype was seen only a few times. The rearrangement links TRBV10-3 to TRBJ2-1, with 13 nucleotides matching TRBD2. The V gene end was trimmed by 2 bases and the J gene end by 4 bases; junction bases not matched to a gene: 2. Germline values: CDR1 ENHRY, CDR2 SYGVKD. The CDR3 contains 16 residues. CDR3 sequence (DNA): TGTGCCATCAGTGAGCAACTAGCGGGAGGGTACAATGAGCAGTTCTTC. This encodes CAISEQLAGGYNEQFF.

The rearrangement links TRBV14 to TRBJ2-7; 13 nucleotides match TRBD2. J lost 3 bases, V lost 3 bases, and 14 bases had no gene match. Germline CDR1 is SGHDN and CDR2 is FVKESK. CDR3 length: 19 residues. As DNA, the CDR3 is TGTGCCAGCAGCCACCCAGAGGGACTAGCGGGATCTCACAGCTACGAGCAGTACTTC. Amino acid sequence: CASSHPEGLAGSHSYEQYF.

The chain combines TRBV7-3 with TRBJ2-5; 7 nucleotides align to TRBD1. Germline-derived CDR1 and CDR2 are SGHTA and FQGTGA. The CDR3 length is 15 residues. Trimming removed 1 base from V and 2 bases from J; junction bases left unmatched: 4. CDR3 protein: CASSLRGQNQETQYF. As DNA, the CDR3 is TGTGCCAGCAGCTTAAGGGGACAGAATCAAGAGACCCAGTACTTC.

A few counts support this clonotype. The genes are TRBV11-2 and TRBJ2-7; 7 nucleotides align to TRBD1. The CDR3 totals 15 residues. V dropped 6 bases and J dropped 0; count of bases not matched to a gene: 8. Germline assignment: CDR1 SGHAT and CDR2 FQNNGV. The CDR3 loop reads CASSSHRGISYEQYF. CDR3 coding DNA: TGTGCCAGCAGTTCACACAGGGGTATCTCCTACGAGCAGTACTTC.

The chain links TRBV7-9 to TRBJ2-2; no firm D call. V lost 8 bases and J lost 0, with 16 bases in between. The CDR3 covers 16 residues. The germline V gene has CDR1 SEHNR and CDR2 FQNEAQ (reference sequence). Here the CDR3 reads CASDRVERTNTGELFF. The CDR3 nucleotides are TGTGCCAGCGACCGAGTGGAACGGACGAACACCGGGGAGCTGTTTTTT.

This clonotype was detected many times. The J gene is TRBJ2-2, the V gene TRBV12-3 or TRBV12-4, with 8 positions matching TRBD1. The J segment lost 7 bases and the V segment lost 5 bases, leaving 6 bases of the junction unmatched. The CDR3 runs 14 residues. CDR3 coding DNA: TGTGCCAGCAGTGGGCAGGGGGCGAACGGGGAGCTGTTTTTT. Amino acid sequence: CASSGQGANGELFF.

This clonotype was detected a few times. The chain carries TRBV7-9 and TRBJ2-3; a possible D gene is TRBD1 (5 bases). V lost 5 bases, J lost 3 bases, and 21 bases lay in between. The V gene's germline CDR1 is SEHNR and CDR2 FQNEAQ (reference sequence). There are 17 residues in the CDR3. The CDR3 DNA reads as TGTGCCAGCAGCCCCAACTCCAGGGTTGTGTCAACAGATACGCAGTATTTT. This gives the protein CASSPNSRVVSTDTQYF.

This clonotype was seen more than once but under ten times. This chain joins TRBV20-1 and TRBJ2-6; D is unresolved. The germline V and J ends were trimmed by 0 bases and 0 bases, with 3 bases remaining between them. The germline V gene encodes CDR1 DFQATT and CDR2 SNEGSKA (reference sequence). The CDR3 sequence is 14 residues long. The CDR3 spells CSARESSGANVLTF. The CDR3 coding sequence is TGCAGTGCTAGAGAGAGCTCTGGGGCCAACGTCCTGACTTTC.

There are many counts of this clonotype. The chain is built from TRBV29-1 and TRBJ2-7; TRBD1 agrees at 7 bases. This CDR3 region has 15 residues. CDR1 SQVTM and CDR2 ANQGSEA come from the germline V gene. The trim removed 2 bases at V and 3 bases at J, leaving 10 bases unmatched. The CDR3 spells CSVEKVETGLYEQYF. The CDR3 DNA reads TGCAGCGTTGAAAAGGTTGAGACAGGGCTCTACGAGCAGTACTTC.

This chain connects TRBV6-1 to TRBJ1-4; no definite D call. The germline CDR1 and CDR2 sequences are MNHNS and SASEGT. The CDR3 runs to 16 residues. V dropped 0 bases and J dropped 0 bases, with 8 bases sitting between them. CDR3 in DNA: TGTGCCAGCAGTGAAGCGAGCTGGCCAACTAATGAAAAACTGTTTTTT. This translates into CASSEASWPTNEKLFF.

The chain carries TRBV20-1 and TRBJ2-5; the match to TRBD2 covers 9 bases. Germline V gives CDR1 DFQATT, CDR2 SNEGSKA (reference sequence). J was trimmed by 5 bases and V by 0 bases; bases with no gene match: 13. The CDR3 runs 17 residues. Written as DNA, the CDR3 is TGCAGTGCTAGAGATTTCCTCGGACTAGCGTTGAGGGAGACCCAGTACTTC. Translation: CSARDFLGLALRETQYF.

In its sample, this clonotype was seen many times. V usage is TRBV12-3 or TRBV12-4 and J usage is TRBJ1-4; unclear D gene. V was pared by 4 bases and J by 10 bases, with 19 bases between. This CDR3 contains 15 residues. CDR3: CASSSRAGSAVKLFF. Written as DNA, the CDR3 is TGTGCCAGCAGTTCGCGGGCTGGTTCCGCGGTAAAACTGTTTTTT.

The chain couples TRBV7-8 to TRBJ2-2; 9 nucleotides line up with TRBD2. Looked up from germline, CDR1 is SGHVS and CDR2 is FQNEAQ. Trimming cost V 5 bases and J 6 bases; bases outside gene matches: 10. The CDR3 contains 16 residues. The CDR3, as DNA: TGTGCCAGCAGCGAAGCCCGCGGGGGGGTCCCCGGGGAGCTGTTTTTT. Its protein product is CASSEARGGVPGELFF.